The next 20 T cell receptor beta chains were all read from a single sample in a study of blood T cell repertoires in COVID-19. TCRdb's copy holds only in-frame clones and misses some; the assay was immunoSEQ multiplex PCR. The sample includes under 200,000 clones, around 77% seen only once; the top ten take approximately 2.6%. Sequencing was carried out using peripheral blood. These TCRs come from a man between 70 and 80 years old with acute or convalescent COVID-19.

The rearrangement uses TRBV27 and TRBJ2-6; D remains ambiguous. Germline V gene sequence: CDR1 MNHEY, CDR2 SMNVEV (reference sequence). The CDR3 has 19 residues. The V end lost 2 bases, the J end lost 0 bases, and 17 bases lay between the germline ends. DNA for the CDR3: TGTGCCAGCAGTTTACGTTCGGCGGCCCGCCTCTCTGGGGCCAACGTCCTGACTTTC. It is translated as CASSLRSAARLSGANVLTF.

This clone was recorded a few times. At the DNA level, this CDR3 is encoded by other sequences in the same sample as well. J is TRBJ2-3 and V is TRBV7-6, with TRBD2 identical over 11 bases. CDR1 is SGHVS, CDR2 FNYEAQ, per germline. V lost 2 bases and J lost 4; bases outside the gene matches: 2. This CDR3 is built from 15 residues. In DNA, the CDR3 is TGTGCCAGCAGCTTACGGACTAGCGGGTCAGATACGCAGTATTTT. This codes for CASSLRTSGSDTQYF.

This clone was seen once. The chain combines TRBV5-4 with TRBJ1-4, with TRBD1 identical over 7 bases. CDR1 is SGHNT and CDR2 is YYREEE in the germline V gene (reference sequence). V dropped 0 bases and J dropped 5; count of bases not matched to a gene: 7. The CDR3 has 16 residues. The CDR3 region has the DNA TGTGCCAGCAGCTTGGGTCTTGCGACAGGGAATGAAAAACTGTTTTTT. Residues: CASSLGLATGNEKLFF.

This chain links TRBV11-3 with TRBJ1-1; 7 bases line up with TRBD1. Germline CDR1 reads SGHNT; CDR2 reads YENEEA. After removal of 4 bases from V and 5 bases from J, the junction contained 10 bases not matched to a gene. The CDR3 is 15 residues long. This CDR3 reads CASSSSTGMVTEAFF. The CDR3 DNA follows: TGTGCCAGCAGCTCTTCGACAGGGATGGTAACTGAAGCTTTCTTT.

V and J are TRBV6-4 and TRBJ2-1, with unresolved D. V was clipped by 5 bases and J by 0 bases, with 17 bases between them. Germline loops: CDR1 MRHNA, CDR2 SNTAGT. The CDR3 spans 17 residues. The CDR3 nucleotides read TGTGCCAGCAGTCGCTCCGGTAGTTCGGTCTCCTACAATGAGCAGTTCTTC. Encoded protein: CASSRSGSSVSYNEQFF.

The genes are TRBV6-5 and TRBJ2-1; 8 bases align to TRBD1. Germline CDR1 is MNHEY and CDR2 is SVGAGI. V lost 6 bases to trimming and J lost 0 bases; unmatched junction nucleotides: 4. The CDR3 length is 15 residues. CDR3 in DNA: TGTGCCAGCAGACTTGGACAGGGCTCCTACAATGAGCAGTTCTTC. Its protein product is CASRLGQGSYNEQFF.

The rearrangement joins TRBV10-3 to TRBJ1-6, with TRBD1 matching over 8 bases. The CDR3 covers 15 residues. V dropped 2 bases and J dropped 10; count of bases not matched to a gene: 7. The germline gives CDR1 ENHRY, CDR2 SYGVKD. The CDR3 sequence is CAISEETGVGSPLHF. CDR3 nucleotides: TGTGCCATCAGTGAGGAGACAGGGGTAGGGTCACCCCTCCACTTT.

V and J are TRBV11-2 and TRBJ2-1; 9 bases fit TRBD2. With 1 base clipped from V and 5 bases from J, the junction kept 3 bases outside the gene matches. The CDR3 spans 15 residues. Germline CDR1 reads SGHAT; CDR2 reads FQNNGV. CDR3 bases: TGTGCCAGCAGCTTAGGAGCGGGGGGAAACAATGAGCAGTTCTTC. Translation gives CASSLGAGGNNEQFF.

The chain has TRBV3-1 (or the pseudogene TRBV3-2) and TRBJ2-7; D is perhaps TRBD1 (6 bases). Trimming removed 2 bases at V and 6 bases at J, with 11 bases between. Germline V gives CDR1 LGHDT, CDR2 YNNKEL (reference sequence). The CDR3 covers 13 residues. The CDR3 is CASSQQQGSEQYF. CDR3 in DNA: TGTGCCAGCAGCCAACAACAGGGATCCGAGCAGTACTTC.

The chain uses TRBV15 and TRBJ2-3; 9 nucleotides line up with TRBD1. There are 17 residues in the CDR3. With 3 bases clipped from V and 4 bases from J, the junction kept 11 bases outside the gene matches. Germline V gene sequence: CDR1 LNHNV, CDR2 YYDKDF (reference sequence). The CDR3 is CATSRVPGQGSPDTQYF. In nucleotides, the CDR3 is TGTGCCACCAGCAGGGTACCGGGACAGGGAAGTCCAGATACGCAGTATTTT.

V gene TRBV25-1 combines with J gene TRBJ1-2, with TRBD1 identical over 9 bases. V shed 6 bases and J 6 bases; nucleotides not matched to a gene: 5. The germline V gene encodes CDR1 MGHDK and CDR2 SYGVNS. The CDR3 spans 13 residues. The CDR3 region is CASRLTGGHGYTF. The CDR3 coding sequence is TGTGCCAGCAGGTTGACAGGGGGACATGGCTACACCTTC.

This rearrangement joins TRBV5-1 to TRBJ1-1, with D hard to call. Trimming left V 4 bases short and J 1 base short, with 8 bases between. The germline gives CDR1 SGHRS, CDR2 YFSETQ. The CDR3 is 13 residues long. CDR3 DNA sequence: TGCGCCAGCAGCCGTCAGGAGAACACTGAAGCTTTCTTT. This codes for CASSRQENTEAFF.

The chain uses TRBV6-2 or TRBV6-3 and TRBJ2-7, with unresolved D. Germline CDR1 is MNHEY and CDR2 is SVGEGT. The CDR3 runs to 14 residues. V was clipped by 0 bases and J by 1 base, with 7 bases between them. Here the CDR3 DNA reads TGTGCCAGCAGTTACTCGGGCCCTTCCTACGAGCAGTACTTC. It translates to CASSYSGPSYEQYF.

The chain carries TRBV5-1 and TRBJ2-1, with TRBD2 identical over 8 bases. Germline V gene sequence: CDR1 SGHRS, CDR2 YFSETQ. V lost 4 bases, J lost 5 bases, and 11 bases stayed unmatched. This CDR3 has 16 amino acids. For the CDR3, the DNA is TGCGCCAGCAGCGCCGTTTTAGCGGGGTCTAACAATGAGCAGTTCTTC. Translation: CASSAVLAGSNNEQFF.

This clone was found once. The V and J genes are TRBV9 and TRBJ2-1, with a tentative D call TRBD1 (6 bases). V was shortened by 0 bases and J by 4 bases, with 14 bases between the two germline ends. Germline CDR1 SGDLS, CDR2 YYNGEE. The CDR3 is 16 residues long. The CDR3 loop is CASSVEVRGSYNEQFF. CDR3 nucleotides: TGTGCCAGCAGCGTAGAGGTCAGGGGCTCATACAATGAGCAGTTCTTC.

The J gene is TRBJ1-1, the V gene TRBV10-1, with 10 bases identical to TRBD1. The length of the CDR3 is 14 residues. V was pared by 4 bases and J by 6 bases, with 5 bases of the junction left unmatched. CDR1 and CDR2 from the germline V gene are WNHNN and SYGVQD (reference sequence). CDR3 nucleotide sequence: TGCGCCAGCAGTGGGACAGGGGGACCCGCTGAAGCTTTCTTT. It translates to CASSGTGGPAEAFF.

V usage is TRBV11-2 and J usage is TRBJ2-1; 7 positions match TRBD1. The trim removed 6 bases at V and 2 bases at J, leaving 10 bases unmatched. Germline assignment: CDR1 SGHAT and CDR2 FQNNGV. The CDR3 is made up of 16 amino acids. CDR3 in DNA: TGTGCCAGCAGGCCAACCGGGACAGCACCCTACAATGAGCAGTTCTTC. Translating gives CASRPTGTAPYNEQFF. Combining the CDR3 with reference TRBV11-2 and TRBJ2-1 gives the whole variable domain EAGVAQSPRYKIIEKRQSVAFWCNPISGHATLYWYQQILGQGPKLLIQFQNNGVVDDSQLPKDRFSAERLKGVDSTLKIQPAKLEDSAVYLCASRPTGTAPYNEQFFGPGTRLTVL.

This clone was detected only a few times. J is TRBJ2-1 and V is TRBV18; 8 bases fit TRBD2. This CDR3 has 15 amino acids. V lost 6 bases and J lost 2; bases outside the gene matches: 6. Germline CDR1 is KGHSH and CDR2 is LQKENI. The CDR3 reads CASSQTSGPYNEQFF. The CDR3 DNA reads as TGTGCCAGCTCCCAAACTAGCGGACCCTACAATGAGCAGTTCTTC.

The chain is built from TRBV25-1 and TRBJ1-4; 7 bases match TRBD1. Germline values: CDR1 MGHDK, CDR2 SYGVNS. V trimming: 0 bases; J trimming: 8 bases; junction bases outside the gene matches: 6. The CDR3 runs 15 residues. The CDR3 bases are TGTGCCAGCAGTGAATATCGACAGGGTGGGGAAAAACTGTTTTTT. Residues: CASSEYRQGGEKLFF.

The rearrangement uses TRBV9 and TRBJ2-3; 7 bases are shared with TRBD2. The CDR3 consists of 16 residues. Looked up from germline, CDR1 is SGDLS and CDR2 is YYNGEE. The junction had 5 bases not matched to a gene; V was cut back by 1 base and J by 0 bases. The CDR3 nucleotides read TGTGCCAGCAGCGTATCAGCGGGACTGAGCACAGATACGCAGTATTTT. As protein: CASSVSAGLSTDTQYF. The variable domain in full, with the rest retrieved from reference TRBV9 and TRBJ2-3, is DSGVTQTPKHLITATGQRVTLRCSPRSGDLSVYWYQQSLDQGLQFLIQYYNGEERAKGNILERFSAQQFPDLHSELNLSSLELGDSALYFCASSVSAGLSTDTQYFGPGTRLTVL.